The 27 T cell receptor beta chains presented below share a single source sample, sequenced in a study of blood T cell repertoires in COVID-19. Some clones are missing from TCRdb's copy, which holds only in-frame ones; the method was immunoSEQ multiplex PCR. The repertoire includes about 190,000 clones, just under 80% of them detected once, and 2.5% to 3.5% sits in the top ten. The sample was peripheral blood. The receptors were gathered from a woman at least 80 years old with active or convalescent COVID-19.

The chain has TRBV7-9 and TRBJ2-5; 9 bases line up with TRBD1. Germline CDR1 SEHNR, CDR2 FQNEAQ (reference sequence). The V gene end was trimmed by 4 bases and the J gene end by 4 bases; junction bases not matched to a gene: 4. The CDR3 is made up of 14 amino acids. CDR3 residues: CASSWGTGRETQYF. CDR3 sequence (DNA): TGTGCCAGCAGCTGGGGGACAGGGCGAGAGACCCAGTACTTC.

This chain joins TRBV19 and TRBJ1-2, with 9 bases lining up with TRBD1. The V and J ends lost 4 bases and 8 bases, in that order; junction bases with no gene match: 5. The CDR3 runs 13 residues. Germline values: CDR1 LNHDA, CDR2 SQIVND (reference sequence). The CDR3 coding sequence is TGTGCCAGTAGTACACAGGGGGCGCGAGGCTACACCTTC. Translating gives CASSTQGARGYTF.

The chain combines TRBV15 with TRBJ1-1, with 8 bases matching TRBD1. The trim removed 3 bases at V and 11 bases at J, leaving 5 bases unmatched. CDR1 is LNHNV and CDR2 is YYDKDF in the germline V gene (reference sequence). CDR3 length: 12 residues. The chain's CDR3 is CATSREDRGAFF. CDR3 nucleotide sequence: TGTGCCACCAGCAGGGAAGACAGGGGTGCTTTCTTT.

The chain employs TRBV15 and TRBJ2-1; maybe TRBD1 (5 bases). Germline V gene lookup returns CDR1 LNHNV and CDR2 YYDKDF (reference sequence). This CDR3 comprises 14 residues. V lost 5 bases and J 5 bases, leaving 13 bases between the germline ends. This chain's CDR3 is CATSPGMVDNEQFF. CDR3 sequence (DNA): TGTGCCACCAGCCCAGGGATGGTCGACAATGAGCAGTTCTTC.

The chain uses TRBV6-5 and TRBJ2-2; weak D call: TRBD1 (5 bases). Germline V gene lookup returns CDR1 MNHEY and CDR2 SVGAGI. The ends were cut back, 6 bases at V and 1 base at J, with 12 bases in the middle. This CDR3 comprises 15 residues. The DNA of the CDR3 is TGTGCCAGCAGCTTAGACAGAAGGAACACCGGGGAGCTGTTTTTT. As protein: CASSLDRRNTGELFF.

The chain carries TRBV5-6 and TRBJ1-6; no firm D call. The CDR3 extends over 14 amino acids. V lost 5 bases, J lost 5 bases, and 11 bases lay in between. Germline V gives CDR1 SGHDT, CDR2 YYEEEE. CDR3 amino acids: CASRREGDNSPLHF. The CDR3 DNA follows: TGTGCCAGCAGGAGGGAGGGCGATAATTCACCCCTCCACTTT. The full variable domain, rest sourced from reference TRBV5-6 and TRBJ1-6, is DAGVTQSPTHLIKTRGQQVTLRCSPKSGHDTVSWYQQALGQGPQFIFQYYEEEERQRGNFPDRFSGHQFPNYSSELNVNALLLGDSALYLCASRREGDNSPLHFGNGTRLTVT.

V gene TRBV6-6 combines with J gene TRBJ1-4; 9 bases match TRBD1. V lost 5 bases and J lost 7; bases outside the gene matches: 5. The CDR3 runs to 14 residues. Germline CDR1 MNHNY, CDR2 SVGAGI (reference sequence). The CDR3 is CASSTTGGSEKLFF. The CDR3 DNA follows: TGTGCCAGCAGTACGACAGGGGGGAGTGAAAAACTGTTTTTT.

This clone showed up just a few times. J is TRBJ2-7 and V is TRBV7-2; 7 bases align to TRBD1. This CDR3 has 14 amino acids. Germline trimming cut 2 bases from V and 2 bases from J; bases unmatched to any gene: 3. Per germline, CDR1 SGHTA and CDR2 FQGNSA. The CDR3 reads CASSLFTGAYEQYF. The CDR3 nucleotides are TGTGCCAGCAGCTTATTCACAGGGGCCTACGAGCAGTACTTC.

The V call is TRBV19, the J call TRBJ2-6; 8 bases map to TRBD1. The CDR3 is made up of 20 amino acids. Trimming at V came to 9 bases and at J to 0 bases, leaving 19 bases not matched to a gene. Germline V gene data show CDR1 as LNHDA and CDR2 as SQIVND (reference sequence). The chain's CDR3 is CASYGQGPRVHNSGANVLTF. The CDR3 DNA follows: TGTGCCAGCTACGGACAGGGCCCTCGGGTTCACAACTCTGGGGCCAACGTCCTGACTTTC.

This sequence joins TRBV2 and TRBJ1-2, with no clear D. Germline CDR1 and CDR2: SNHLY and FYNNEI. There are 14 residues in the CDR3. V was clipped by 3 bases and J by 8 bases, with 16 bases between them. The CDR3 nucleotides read TGTGCCAGCAGTGATAGCCAGAAGTTGCAAGGCTACACCTTC. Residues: CASSDSQKLQGYTF.

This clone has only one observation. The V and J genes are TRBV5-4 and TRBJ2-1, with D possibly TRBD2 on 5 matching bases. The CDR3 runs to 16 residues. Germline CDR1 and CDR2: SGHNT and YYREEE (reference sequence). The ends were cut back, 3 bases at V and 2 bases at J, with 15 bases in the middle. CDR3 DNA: TGTGCCAGCAGCTCAAAAATGGTCGGGGCCTACAATGAGCAGTTCTTC. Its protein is CASSSKMVGAYNEQFF.

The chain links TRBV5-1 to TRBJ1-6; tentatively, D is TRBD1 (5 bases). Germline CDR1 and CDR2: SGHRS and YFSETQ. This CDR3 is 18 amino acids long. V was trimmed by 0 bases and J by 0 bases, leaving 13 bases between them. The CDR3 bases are TGCGCCAGCAGCTTGGGTCAAGGGGATAGCTCCTATAATTCACCCCTCCACTTT. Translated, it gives CASSLGQGDSSYNSPLHF.

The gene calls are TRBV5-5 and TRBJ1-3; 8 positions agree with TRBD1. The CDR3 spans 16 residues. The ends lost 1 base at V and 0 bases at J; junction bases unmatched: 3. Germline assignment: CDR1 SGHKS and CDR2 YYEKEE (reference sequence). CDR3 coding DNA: TGTGCCAGCAGCTTGCCCGGGACAGGCTCTGGAAACACCATATATTTT. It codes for CASSLPGTGSGNTIYF.

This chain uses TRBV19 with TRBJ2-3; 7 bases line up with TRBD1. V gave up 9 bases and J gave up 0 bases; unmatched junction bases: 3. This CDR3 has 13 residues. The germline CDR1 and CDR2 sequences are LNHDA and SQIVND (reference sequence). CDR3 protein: CASGTASTDTQYF. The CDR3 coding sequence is TGTGCCAGCGGGACAGCTAGCACAGATACGCAGTATTTT.

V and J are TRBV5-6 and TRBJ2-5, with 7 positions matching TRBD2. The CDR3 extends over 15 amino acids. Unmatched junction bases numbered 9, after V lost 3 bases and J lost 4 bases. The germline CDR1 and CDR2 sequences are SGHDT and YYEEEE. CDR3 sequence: CASSSLGGERETQYF. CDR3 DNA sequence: TGTGCCAGCAGCTCTCTTGGGGGGGAGAGAGAGACCCAGTACTTC.

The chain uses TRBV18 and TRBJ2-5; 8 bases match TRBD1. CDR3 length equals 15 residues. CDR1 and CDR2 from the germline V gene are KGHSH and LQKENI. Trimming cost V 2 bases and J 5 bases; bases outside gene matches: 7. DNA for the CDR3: TGTGCCAGCTCACCATTGACAGGGGAATCGGAGACCCAGTACTTC. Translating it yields CASSPLTGESETQYF.

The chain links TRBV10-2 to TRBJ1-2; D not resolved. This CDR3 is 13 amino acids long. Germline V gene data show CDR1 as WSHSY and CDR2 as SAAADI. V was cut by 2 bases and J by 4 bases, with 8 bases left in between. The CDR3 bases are TGCGCCAGCAGTGAGGAGGGTATCTATGGCTACACCTTC. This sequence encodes CASSEEGIYGYTF.

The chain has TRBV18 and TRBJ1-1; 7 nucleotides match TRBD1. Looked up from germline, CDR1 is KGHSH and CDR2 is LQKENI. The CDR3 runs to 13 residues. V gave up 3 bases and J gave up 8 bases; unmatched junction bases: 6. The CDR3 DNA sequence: TGTGCCAGCTCACCCGACAGGGAGGCCGAAGCTTTCTTT. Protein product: CASSPDREAEAFF. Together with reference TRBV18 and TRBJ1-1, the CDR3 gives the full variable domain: NAGVMQNPRHLVRRRGQEARLRCSPMKGHSHVYWYRQLPEEGLKFMVYLQKENIIDESGMPKERFSAEFPKEGPSILRIQQVVRGDSAAYFCASSPDREAEAFFGQGTRLTVV.

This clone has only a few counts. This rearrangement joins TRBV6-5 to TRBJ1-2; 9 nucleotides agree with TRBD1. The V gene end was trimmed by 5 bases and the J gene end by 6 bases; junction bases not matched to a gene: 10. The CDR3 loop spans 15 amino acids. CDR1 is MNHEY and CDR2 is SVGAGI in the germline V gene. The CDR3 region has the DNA TGTGCCAGCAGTAAGCCGGGACAGGGAAAAGATGGCTACACCTTC. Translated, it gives CASSKPGQGKDGYTF.

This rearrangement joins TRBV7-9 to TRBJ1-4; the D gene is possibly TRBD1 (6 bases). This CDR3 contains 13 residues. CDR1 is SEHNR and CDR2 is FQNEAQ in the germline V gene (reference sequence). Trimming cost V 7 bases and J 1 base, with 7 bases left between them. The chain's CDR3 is CASKTGTNEKLFF. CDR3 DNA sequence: TGTGCCAGCAAGACAGGAACTAATGAAAAACTGTTTTTT.

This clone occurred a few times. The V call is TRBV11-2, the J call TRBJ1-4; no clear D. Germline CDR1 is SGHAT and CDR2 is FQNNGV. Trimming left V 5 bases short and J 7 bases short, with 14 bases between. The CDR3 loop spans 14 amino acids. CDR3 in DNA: TGTGCCAGCAGCCAAACAATCAACAGTGAAAAACTGTTTTTT. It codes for CASSQTINSEKLFF.

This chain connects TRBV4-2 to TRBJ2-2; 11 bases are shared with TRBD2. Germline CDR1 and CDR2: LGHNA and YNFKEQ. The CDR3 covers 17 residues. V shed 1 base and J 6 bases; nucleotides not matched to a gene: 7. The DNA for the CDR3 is TGTGCCAGCAGCCAAGGACTAGCGGGGCTCGGGGCCGGGGAGCTGTTTTTT. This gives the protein CASSQGLAGLGAGELFF.

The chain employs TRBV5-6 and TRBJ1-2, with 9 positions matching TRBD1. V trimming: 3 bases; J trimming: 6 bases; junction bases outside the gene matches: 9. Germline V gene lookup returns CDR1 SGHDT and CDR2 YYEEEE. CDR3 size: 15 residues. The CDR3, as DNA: TGTGCCAGCAGCTGCCGGGACAGGGCGTGCCATGGCTACACCTTC. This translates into CASSCRDRACHGYTF.

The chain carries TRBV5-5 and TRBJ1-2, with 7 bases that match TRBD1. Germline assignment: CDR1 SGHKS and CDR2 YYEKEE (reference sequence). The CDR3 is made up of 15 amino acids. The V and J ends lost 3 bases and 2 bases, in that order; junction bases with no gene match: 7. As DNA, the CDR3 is TGTGCCAGCAGCTGGGACAGTCGACCCAACTATGGCTACACCTTC. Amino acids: CASSWDSRPNYGYTF.

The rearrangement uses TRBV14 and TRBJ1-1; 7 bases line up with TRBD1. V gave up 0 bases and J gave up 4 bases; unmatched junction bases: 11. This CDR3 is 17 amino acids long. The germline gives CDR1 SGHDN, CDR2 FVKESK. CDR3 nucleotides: TGTGCCAGCAGCCAAGATCCGCCGCGACAGGGAGGCACTGAAGCTTTCTTT. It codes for CASSQDPPRQGGTEAFF.

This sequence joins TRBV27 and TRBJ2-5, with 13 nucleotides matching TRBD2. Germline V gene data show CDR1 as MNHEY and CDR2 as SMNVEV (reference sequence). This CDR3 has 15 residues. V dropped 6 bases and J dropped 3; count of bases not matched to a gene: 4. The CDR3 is CASRWTSGGKETQYF. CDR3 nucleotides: TGTGCCAGCAGGTGGACTAGCGGGGGCAAAGAGACCCAGTACTTC.

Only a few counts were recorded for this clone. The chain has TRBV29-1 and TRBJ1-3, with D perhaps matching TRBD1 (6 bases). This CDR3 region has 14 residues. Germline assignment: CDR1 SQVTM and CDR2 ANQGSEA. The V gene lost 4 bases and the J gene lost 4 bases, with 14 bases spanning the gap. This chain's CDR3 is CSVADRSGGNTIYF. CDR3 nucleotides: TGCAGCGTTGCCGACAGGTCCGGGGGAAACACCATATATTTT.